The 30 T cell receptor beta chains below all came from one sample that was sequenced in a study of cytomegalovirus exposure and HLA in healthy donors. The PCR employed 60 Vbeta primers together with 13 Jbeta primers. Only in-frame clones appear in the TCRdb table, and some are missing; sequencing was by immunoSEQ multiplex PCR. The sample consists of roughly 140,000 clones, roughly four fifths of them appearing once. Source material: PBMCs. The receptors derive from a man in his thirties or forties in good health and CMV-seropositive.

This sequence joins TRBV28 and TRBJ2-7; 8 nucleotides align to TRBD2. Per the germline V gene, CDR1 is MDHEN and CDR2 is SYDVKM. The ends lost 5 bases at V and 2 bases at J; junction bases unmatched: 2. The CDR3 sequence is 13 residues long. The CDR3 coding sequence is TGTGCCAGCAGTCGGGGGGGGACCTACGAGCAGTACTTC. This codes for CASSRGGTYEQYF.

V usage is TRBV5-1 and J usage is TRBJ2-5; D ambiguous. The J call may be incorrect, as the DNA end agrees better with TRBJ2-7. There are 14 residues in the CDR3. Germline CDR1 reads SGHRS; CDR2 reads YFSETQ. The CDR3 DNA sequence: TGCGCCAGCAGCTACCAGGCGAGCTCCTACGAGCAGTACTTC. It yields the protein CASSYQASSYEQYF.

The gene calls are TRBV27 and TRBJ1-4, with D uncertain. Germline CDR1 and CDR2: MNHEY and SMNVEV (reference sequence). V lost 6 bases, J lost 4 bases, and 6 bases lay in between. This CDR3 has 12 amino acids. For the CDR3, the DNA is TGTGCCAGCAGGACAAGTAATGAAAAACTGTTTTTT. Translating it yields CASRTSNEKLFF.

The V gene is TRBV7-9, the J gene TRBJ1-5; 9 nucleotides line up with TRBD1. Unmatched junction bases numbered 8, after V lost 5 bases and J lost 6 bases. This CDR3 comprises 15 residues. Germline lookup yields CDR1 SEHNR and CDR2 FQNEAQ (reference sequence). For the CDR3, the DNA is TGTGCCAGCAGCCCAGGCGGGACAGGGAGTCAGCCCCAGCATTTT. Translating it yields CASSPGGTGSQPQHF.

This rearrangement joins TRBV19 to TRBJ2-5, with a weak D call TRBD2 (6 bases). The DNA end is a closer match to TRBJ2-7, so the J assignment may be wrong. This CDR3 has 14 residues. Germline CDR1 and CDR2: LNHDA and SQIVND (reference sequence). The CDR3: CASSIRRDGSEQYF. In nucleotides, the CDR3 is TGTGCCAGTAGTATACGGCGGGATGGGTCCGAGCAGTACTTC.

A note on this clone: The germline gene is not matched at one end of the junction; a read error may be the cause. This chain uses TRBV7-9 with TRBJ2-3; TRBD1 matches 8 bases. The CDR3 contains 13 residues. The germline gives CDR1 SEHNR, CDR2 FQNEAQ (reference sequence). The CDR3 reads CSSSPDRADTQYF. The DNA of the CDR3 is TGTTCCAGCAGCCCGGACAGGGCAGATACGCAGTATTTT.

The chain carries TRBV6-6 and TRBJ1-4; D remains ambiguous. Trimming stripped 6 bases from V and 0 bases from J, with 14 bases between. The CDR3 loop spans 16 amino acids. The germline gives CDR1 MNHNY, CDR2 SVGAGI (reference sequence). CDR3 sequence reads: CASREAHSSTNEKLFF. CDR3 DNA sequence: TGTGCCAGCAGGGAGGCCCACTCATCAACTAATGAAAAACTGTTTTTT.

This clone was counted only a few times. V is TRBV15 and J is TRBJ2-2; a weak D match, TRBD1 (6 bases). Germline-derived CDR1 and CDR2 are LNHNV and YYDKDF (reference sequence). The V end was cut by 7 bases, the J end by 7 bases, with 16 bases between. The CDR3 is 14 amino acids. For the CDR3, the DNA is TGTGCCACCACGGAGGCAGGGGTGTTCGGGGAGCTGTTTTTT. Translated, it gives CATTEAGVFGELFF. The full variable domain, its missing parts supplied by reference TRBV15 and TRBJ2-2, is DAMVIQNPRYQVTQFGKPVTLSCSQTLNHNVMYWYQQKSSQAPKLLFHYYDKDFNNEADTPDNFQSRRPNTSFCFLDIRSPGLGDTAMYLCATTEAGVFGELFFGEGSRLTVL.

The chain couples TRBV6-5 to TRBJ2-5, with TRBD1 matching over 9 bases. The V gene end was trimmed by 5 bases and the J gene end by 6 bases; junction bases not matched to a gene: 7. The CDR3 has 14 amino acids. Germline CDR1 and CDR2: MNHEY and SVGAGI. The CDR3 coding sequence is TGTGCCAGCAGTCGGGACAGGGTGAAAAAGACCCAGTACTTC. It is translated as CASSRDRVKKTQYF.

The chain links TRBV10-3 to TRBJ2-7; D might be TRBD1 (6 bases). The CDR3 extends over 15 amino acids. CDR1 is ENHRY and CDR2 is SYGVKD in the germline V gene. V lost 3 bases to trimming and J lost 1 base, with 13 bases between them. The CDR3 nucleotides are TGTGCCATCAGTGATTCCGGGACACCTTCCTACGAGCAGTACTTC. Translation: CAISDSGTPSYEQYF.

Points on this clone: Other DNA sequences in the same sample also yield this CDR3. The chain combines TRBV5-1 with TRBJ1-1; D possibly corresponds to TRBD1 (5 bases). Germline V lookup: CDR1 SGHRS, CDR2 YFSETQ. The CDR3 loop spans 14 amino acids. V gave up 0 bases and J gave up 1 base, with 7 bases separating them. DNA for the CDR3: TGCGCCAGCAGCTTGGGAACAGGGAACACTGAAGCTTTCTTT. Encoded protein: CASSLGTGNTEAFF. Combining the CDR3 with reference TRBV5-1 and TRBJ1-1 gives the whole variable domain KAGVTQTPRYLIKTRGQQVTLSCSPISGHRSVSWYQQTPGQGLQFLFEYFSETQRNKGNFPGRFSGRQFSNSRSEMNVSTLELGDSALYLCASSLGTGNTEAFFGQGTRLTVV.

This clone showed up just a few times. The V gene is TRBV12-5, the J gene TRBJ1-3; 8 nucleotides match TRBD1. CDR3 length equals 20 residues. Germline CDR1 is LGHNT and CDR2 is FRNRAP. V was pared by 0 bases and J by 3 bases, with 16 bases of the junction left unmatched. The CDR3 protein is CASGLVVYFLSDRGGNTIYF. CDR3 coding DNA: TGTGCTAGTGGTTTGGTAGTCTACTTCTTATCAGACAGGGGTGGAAACACCATATATTTT.

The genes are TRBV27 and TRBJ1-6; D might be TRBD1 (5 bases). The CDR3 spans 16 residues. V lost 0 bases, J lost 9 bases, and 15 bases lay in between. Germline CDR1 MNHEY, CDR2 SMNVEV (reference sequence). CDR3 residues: CASSLSPRGGGSPLHF. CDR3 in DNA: TGTGCCAGCAGTTTATCGCCGCGGGGCGGGGGTTCACCCCTCCACTTT.

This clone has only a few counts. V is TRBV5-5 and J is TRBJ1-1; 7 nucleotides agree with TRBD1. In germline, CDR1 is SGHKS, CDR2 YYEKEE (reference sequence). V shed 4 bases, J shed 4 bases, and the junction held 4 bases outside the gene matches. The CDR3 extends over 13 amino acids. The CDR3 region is CASSPTGSTEAFF. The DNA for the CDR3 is TGTGCCAGCAGCCCGACAGGGAGCACTGAAGCTTTCTTT.

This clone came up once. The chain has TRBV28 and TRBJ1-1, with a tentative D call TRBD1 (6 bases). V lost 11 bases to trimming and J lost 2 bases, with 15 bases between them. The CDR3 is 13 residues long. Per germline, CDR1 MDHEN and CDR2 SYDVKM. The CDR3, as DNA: TGTGCCGTACACAGGGAGCACAACACTGAAGCTTTCTTT. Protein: CAVHREHNTEAFF. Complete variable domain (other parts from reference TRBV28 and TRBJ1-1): DVKVTQSSRYLVKRTGEKVFLECVQDMDHENMFWYRQDPGLGLRLIYFSYDVKMKEKGDIPEGYSVSREKKERFSLILESASTNQTSMYLCAVHREHNTEAFFGQGTRLTVV.

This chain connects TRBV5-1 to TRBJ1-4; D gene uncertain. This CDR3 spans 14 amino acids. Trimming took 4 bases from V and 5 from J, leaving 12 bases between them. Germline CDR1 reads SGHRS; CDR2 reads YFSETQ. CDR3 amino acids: CASSPERGNEKLFF. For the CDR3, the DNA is TGCGCCAGCAGCCCCGAGCGAGGGAATGAAAAACTGTTTTTT.

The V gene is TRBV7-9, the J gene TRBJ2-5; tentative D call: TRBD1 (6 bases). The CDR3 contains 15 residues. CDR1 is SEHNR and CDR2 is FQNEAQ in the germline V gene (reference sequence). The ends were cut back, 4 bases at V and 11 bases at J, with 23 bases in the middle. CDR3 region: CASSSGAGAHEEQYF. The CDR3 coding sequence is TGTGCCAGCAGCTCAGGGGCAGGGGCCCATGAAGAGCAGTACTTC. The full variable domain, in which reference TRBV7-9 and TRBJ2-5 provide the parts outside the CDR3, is DTGVSQNPRHKITKRGQNVTFRCDPISEHNRLYWYRQTLGQGPEFLTYFQNEAQLEKSRLLSDRFSAERPKGSFSTLEIQRTEQGDSAMYLCASSSGAGAHEEQYFGPGTRLLVL.

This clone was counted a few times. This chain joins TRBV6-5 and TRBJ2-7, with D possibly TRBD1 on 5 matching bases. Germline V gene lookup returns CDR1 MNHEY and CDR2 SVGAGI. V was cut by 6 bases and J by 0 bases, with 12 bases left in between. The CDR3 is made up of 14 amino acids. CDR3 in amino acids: CASSREYISYEQYF. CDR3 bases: TGTGCCAGCAGCAGGGAATACATCTCCTACGAGCAGTACTTC.

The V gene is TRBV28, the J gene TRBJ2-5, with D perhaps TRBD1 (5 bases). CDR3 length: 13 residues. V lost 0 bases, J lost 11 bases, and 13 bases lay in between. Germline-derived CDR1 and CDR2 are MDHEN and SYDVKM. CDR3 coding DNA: TGTGCCAGCAGTTTATGGGACACGCCGAAGCAGTACTTC. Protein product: CASSLWDTPKQYF.

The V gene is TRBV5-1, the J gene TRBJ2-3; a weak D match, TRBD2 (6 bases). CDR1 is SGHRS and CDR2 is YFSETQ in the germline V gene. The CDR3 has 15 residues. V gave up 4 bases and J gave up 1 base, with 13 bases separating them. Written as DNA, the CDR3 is TGCGCCAGCAGCCGGGCGGCTAGCGGCACAGATACGCAGTATTTT. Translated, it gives CASSRAASGTDTQYF. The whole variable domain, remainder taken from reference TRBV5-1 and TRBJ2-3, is KAGVTQTPRYLIKTRGQQVTLSCSPISGHRSVSWYQQTPGQGLQFLFEYFSETQRNKGNFPGRFSGRQFSNSRSEMNVSTLELGDSALYLCASSRAASGTDTQYFGPGTRLTVL.

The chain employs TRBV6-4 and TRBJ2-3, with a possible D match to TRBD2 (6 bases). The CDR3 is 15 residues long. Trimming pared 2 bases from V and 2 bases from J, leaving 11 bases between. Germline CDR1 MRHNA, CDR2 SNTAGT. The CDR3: CASSDGGEHTDTQYF. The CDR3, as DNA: TGTGCCAGCAGTGACGGCGGGGAGCACACAGATACGCAGTATTTT.

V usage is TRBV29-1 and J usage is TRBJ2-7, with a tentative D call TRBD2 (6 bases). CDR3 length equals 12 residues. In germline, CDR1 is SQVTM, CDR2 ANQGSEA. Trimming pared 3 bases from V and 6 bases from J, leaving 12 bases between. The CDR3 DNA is TGCAGCGTTGATGGGCTCGGGAGCGAGCAGTACTTC. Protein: CSVDGLGSEQYF.

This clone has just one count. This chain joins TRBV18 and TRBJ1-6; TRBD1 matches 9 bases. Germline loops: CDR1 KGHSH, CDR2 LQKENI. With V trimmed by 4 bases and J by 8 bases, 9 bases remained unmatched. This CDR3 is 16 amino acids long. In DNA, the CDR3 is TGTGCCAGCTCACTACCCGGGACAGGGAAGGATTCACCCCTCCACTTT. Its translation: CASSLPGTGKDSPLHF.

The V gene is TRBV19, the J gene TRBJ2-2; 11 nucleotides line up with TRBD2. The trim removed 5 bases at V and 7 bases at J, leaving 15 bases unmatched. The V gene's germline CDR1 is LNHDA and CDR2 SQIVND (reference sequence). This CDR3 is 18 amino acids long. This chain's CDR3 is CASSSYGGLAEVHGELFF. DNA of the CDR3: TGTGCCAGTAGTTCATACGGGGGACTAGCGGAAGTTCACGGGGAGCTGTTTTTT. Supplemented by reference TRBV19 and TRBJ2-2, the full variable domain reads DGGITQSPKYLFRKEGQNVTLSCEQNLNHDAMYWYRQDPGQGLRLIYYSQIVNDFQKGDIAEGYSVSREKKESFPLTVTSAQKNPTAFYLCASSSYGGLAEVHGELFFGEGSRLTVL.

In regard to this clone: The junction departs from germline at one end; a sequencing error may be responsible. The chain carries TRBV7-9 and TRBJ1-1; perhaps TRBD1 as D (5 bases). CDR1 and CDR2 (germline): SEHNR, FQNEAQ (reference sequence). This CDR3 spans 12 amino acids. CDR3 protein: CSSSLGPGEAFF. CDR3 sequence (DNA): TGTTCCAGCAGCTTAGGTCCAGGGGAAGCTTTCTTT.

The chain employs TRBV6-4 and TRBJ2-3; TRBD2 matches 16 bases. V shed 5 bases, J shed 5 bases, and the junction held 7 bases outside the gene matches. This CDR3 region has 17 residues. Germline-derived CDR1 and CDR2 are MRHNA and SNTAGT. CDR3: CASSPGTSGGAQDTQYF. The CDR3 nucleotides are TGTGCCAGCAGTCCCGGGACTAGCGGGGGGGCCCAAGATACGCAGTATTTT.

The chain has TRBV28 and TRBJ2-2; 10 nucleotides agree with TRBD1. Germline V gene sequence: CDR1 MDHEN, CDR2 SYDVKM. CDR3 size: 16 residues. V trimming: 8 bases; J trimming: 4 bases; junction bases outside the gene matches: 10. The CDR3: CASYPRQGAFTGELFF. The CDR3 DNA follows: TGTGCCAGCTACCCCAGACAGGGGGCCTTCACCGGGGAGCTGTTTTTT. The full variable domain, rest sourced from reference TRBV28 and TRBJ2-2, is DVKVTQSSRYLVKRTGEKVFLECVQDMDHENMFWYRQDPGLGLRLIYFSYDVKMKEKGDIPEGYSVSREKKERFSLILESASTNQTSMYLCASYPRQGAFTGELFFGEGSRLTVL.

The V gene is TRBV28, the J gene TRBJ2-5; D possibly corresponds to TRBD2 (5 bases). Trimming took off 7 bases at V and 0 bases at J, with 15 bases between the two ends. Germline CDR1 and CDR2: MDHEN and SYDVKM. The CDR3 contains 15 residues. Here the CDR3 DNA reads TGTGCCAGCAAAACGGGATCCGGGAACCAAGAGACCCAGTACTTC. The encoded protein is CASKTGSGNQETQYF. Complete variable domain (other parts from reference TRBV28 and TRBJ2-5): DVKVTQSSRYLVKRTGEKVFLECVQDMDHENMFWYRQDPGLGLRLIYFSYDVKMKEKGDIPEGYSVSREKKERFSLILESASTNQTSMYLCASKTGSGNQETQYFGPGTRLLVL.

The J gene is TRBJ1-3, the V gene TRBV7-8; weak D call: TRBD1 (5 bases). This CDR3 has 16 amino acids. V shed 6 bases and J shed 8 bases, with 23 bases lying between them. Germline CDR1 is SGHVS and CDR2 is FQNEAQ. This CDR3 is CASSLERTIWGHTIYF. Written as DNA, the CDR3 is TGTGCCAGCAGTTTGGAACGGACTATATGGGGACACACCATATATTTT.

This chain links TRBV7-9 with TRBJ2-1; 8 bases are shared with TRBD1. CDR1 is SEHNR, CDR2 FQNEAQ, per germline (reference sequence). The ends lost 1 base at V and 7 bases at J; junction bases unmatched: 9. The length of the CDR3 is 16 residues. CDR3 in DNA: TGTGCCAGCAGCTTAGTGGCGACAGGGGAAAAGAATGAGCAGTTCTTC. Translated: CASSLVATGEKNEQFF.